This TCR beta chain was recorded in a study of cytomegalovirus exposure and HLA in healthy donors. The overall study: Most donors, 80% to 90% of 398 genotyped, fell in the Caucasian-associated ancestry cluster.

Trimming shortened V by 0 bases and J by 7 bases, and 6 bases separated the two germline ends. Germline CDR1 DFQATT, CDR2 SNEGSKA (reference sequence). The CDR3 consists of 11 residues. Findings of the study overall: Available immune exposure information was restricted to CMV serostatus only. Later, an analysis showed that TCR beta chains associated with HLA were more clonally expanded than others that were equally common.

This clone was counted once. The antigen is unknown. The PCR made use of 60 Vbeta and 13 Jbeta primers. Some clones are missing from TCRdb's copy, which holds only in-frame ones; the method was immunoSEQ multiplex PCR. The sample holds some 120,000 clones, around 80% seen once. Sequences were obtained from PBMCs. The TCR was taken from a female donor in good health and CMV-seronegative. The chain joins TRBV20-1 to TRBJ1-2; D possibly corresponds to TRBD1 (5 bases). Written as DNA, the CDR3 is TGCAGTGCTAGAGACAGGGTTGGCTACACCTTC. Translation gives CSARDRVGYTF.